A single sample gave rise to the 21 T cell receptor beta chains below, sequenced in a study of blood T cell repertoires in COVID-19. The assay was immunoSEQ multiplex PCR, and TCRdb's table has in-frame clones only and misses some. The repertoire holds around 250,000 clones, with roughly 91% as singletons. The sequenced sample was PBMCs or T cells enriched from blood (not recorded which). The receptors here all came from a woman in her thirties who had recovered from COVID-19.

The V gene is TRBV5-1, the J gene TRBJ2-3; D possibly corresponds to TRBD1 (5 bases). The germline V gene encodes CDR1 SGHRS and CDR2 YFSETQ. V dropped 4 bases and J dropped 2 bases, with 17 bases sitting between them. CDR3 size: 16 residues. CDR3 residues: CASSPTLYGATDTQYF. DNA of the CDR3: TGCGCCAGCAGCCCCACCCTCTATGGGGCCACAGATACGCAGTATTTT.

The rearrangement uses TRBV6-2 or TRBV6-3 and TRBJ2-7, with 9 bases matching TRBD1. V lost 6 bases, J lost 3 bases, and 12 bases stayed unmatched. CDR3 length: 16 residues. Per the germline V gene, CDR1 is MNHEY and CDR2 is SVGEGT. The CDR3 spells CASSPTGTGSRYEQYF. The CDR3 DNA is TGTGCCAGCAGCCCTACCGGGACAGGGTCACGCTACGAGCAGTACTTC.

V gene TRBV28 combines with J gene TRBJ2-2; 8 bases line up with TRBD2. This CDR3 comprises 15 residues. Germline-derived CDR1 and CDR2 are MDHEN and SYDVKM. Trimming at V came to 4 bases and at J to 6 bases, leaving 7 bases not matched to a gene. CDR3 sequence (DNA): TGTGCCAGCAGTTCCCCGGGACTAGGGGCCGGGGAGCTGTTTTTT. Protein product: CASSSPGLGAGELFF.

This chain links TRBV6-2 or TRBV6-3 with TRBJ2-1; 12 nucleotides align to TRBD2. Germline assignment: CDR1 MNHEY and CDR2 SVGEGT. V was clipped by 1 base and J by 6 bases; unmatched bases: 4. This CDR3 is built from 16 residues. The CDR3 DNA is TGTGCCAGCAGTTACTTACTACTAGCGGGAGGCAATGAGCAGTTCTTC. Translated: CASSYLLLAGGNEQFF.

This rearrangement joins TRBV27 to TRBJ1-1, with TRBD1 matching over 7 bases. V lost 1 base to trimming and J lost 4 bases; unmatched junction nucleotides: 12. CDR1 MNHEY and CDR2 SMNVEV come from the germline V gene (reference sequence). The CDR3 has 17 residues. In DNA, the CDR3 is TGTGCCAGCAGTTTATTTCGGACAATAGACAGGGCCACTGAAGCTTTCTTT. Amino acid sequence: CASSLFRTIDRATEAFF.

This chain uses TRBV2 with TRBJ1-1; tentatively, D is TRBD1 (6 bases). Trimming took off 7 bases at V and 2 bases at J, with 11 bases between the two ends. The germline gives CDR1 SNHLY, CDR2 FYNNEI. This CDR3 has 13 residues. In DNA form, the CDR3 reads TGTGCCAGCACCACGGACAGCAACACTGAAGCTTTCTTT. Translation: CASTTDSNTEAFF.

This chain connects TRBV7-9 to TRBJ1-6; 7 bases match TRBD1. V trimming: 1 base; J trimming: 7 bases; junction bases outside the gene matches: 1. Germline CDR1 reads SEHNR; CDR2 reads FQNEAQ (reference sequence). The CDR3 contains 14 residues. The CDR3 loop is CASSLGDSNSPLHF. Here the CDR3 DNA reads TGTGCCAGCAGCTTAGGGGACAGCAATTCACCCCTCCACTTT.

This chain connects TRBV9 to TRBJ2-1; TRBD2 might be the D (5 bases). V was clipped by 1 base and J by 4 bases, with 12 bases between them. The V gene's germline CDR1 is SGDLS and CDR2 YYNGEE. This CDR3 has 15 amino acids. The CDR3 protein is CASSVTASTYNEQFF. The CDR3 DNA reads TGTGCCAGCAGCGTAACGGCTAGCACATACAATGAGCAGTTCTTC.

V and J are TRBV9 and TRBJ2-7, with 7 positions matching TRBD1. The CDR3 spans 14 residues. Germline CDR1 is SGDLS and CDR2 is YYNGEE. Trimming took 4 bases from V and 3 from J; bases not matched to a gene: 7. This chain's CDR3 is CASSPGQEIYEQYF. The CDR3 DNA sequence: TGTGCCAGCAGCCCCGGACAGGAGATCTACGAGCAGTACTTC.

The CDR3 loop is CASSIGQSSKMEAFF. DNA for the CDR3: TGCGCCAGCAGCATTGGACAGTCGAGTAAGATGGAAGCTTTCTTT. The chain is built from TRBV5-1 and TRBJ1-1, with D possibly matching TRBD1 (6 bases). V shed 4 bases and J shed 8 bases, with 21 bases lying between them. The CDR3 extends over 15 amino acids. Germline V CDR1 and CDR2: SGHRS, YFSETQ. Looking up the rest from reference TRBV5-1 and TRBJ1-1 gives the full variable domain: KAGVTQTPRYLIKTRGQQVTLSCSPISGHRSVSWYQQTPGQGLQFLFEYFSETQRNKGNFPGRFSGRQFSNSRSEMNVSTLELGDSALYLCASSIGQSSKMEAFFGQGTRLTVV.

For the CDR3, the DNA is TGTGCCAGCAGCCCGAGCAGCACCCCGGGACAGGGGAATGAAAAACTGTTTTTT. Its translation is CASSPSSTPGQGNEKLFF. The gene calls are TRBV4-2 and TRBJ1-4, with TRBD1 matching over 10 bases. Trimming at V came to 4 bases and at J to 5 bases, leaving 13 bases not matched to a gene. Germline V gives CDR1 LGHNA, CDR2 YNFKEQ. This CDR3 region has 18 residues.

This clone was observed once. The genes are TRBV7-9 and TRBJ1-1, with D perhaps TRBD1 (6 bases). Germline-derived CDR1 and CDR2 are SEHNR and FQNEAQ (reference sequence). The length of the CDR3 is 12 residues. Trimming left V 3 bases short and J 10 bases short, with 12 bases between. The CDR3 nucleotides are TGTGCCAGCAGCTTGGGGGGGGCGAGAGCTTTCTTT. Its translation is CASSLGGARAFF. Variable domain in full (rest from reference TRBV7-9 and TRBJ1-1): DTGVSQNPRHKITKRGQNVTFRCDPISEHNRLYWYRQTLGQGPEFLTYFQNEAQLEKSRLLSDRFSAERPKGSFSTLEIQRTEQGDSAMYLCASSLGGARAFFGQGTRLTVV.

The chain has TRBV30 and TRBJ1-2; D call uncertain. Trimming shortened V by 0 bases and J by 7 bases, and 18 bases separated the two germline ends. The CDR3 is 15 amino acids. Germline values: CDR1 GTSNPN, CDR2 SVGIG (reference sequence). The CDR3: CAWSVKGRYRIGYTF. CDR3 coding DNA: TGTGCCTGGAGTGTAAAAGGCAGGTACCGAATTGGCTACACCTTC.

This chain joins TRBV5-1 and TRBJ2-1, with 9 bases lining up with TRBD1. The CDR3 contains 15 residues. The germline V gene has CDR1 SGHRS and CDR2 YFSETQ. Unmatched junction bases numbered 3, after V lost 0 bases and J lost 5 bases. The CDR3 spells CASSLVQGANNEQFF. For the CDR3, the DNA is TGCGCCAGCAGCTTGGTACAGGGGGCTAACAATGAGCAGTTCTTC.

The J gene is TRBJ2-5, the V gene TRBV30, with a weak D call TRBD2 (6 bases). Germline CDR1 and CDR2: GTSNPN and SVGIG (reference sequence). V shed 1 base and J shed 5 bases, with 17 bases lying between them. This CDR3 is built from 15 residues. The CDR3 DNA is TGTGCCTGGAGTGGGACTACCCGTCTGGGGGAGACCCAGTACTTC. Translation gives CAWSGTTRLGETQYF.

The sample holds one count of this clone. This rearrangement joins TRBV24-1 to TRBJ2-3; D is ambiguous. The germline V gene has CDR1 KGHDR and CDR2 SFDVKD. V lost 4 bases, J lost 4 bases, and 8 bases lay in between. The CDR3 covers 13 residues. DNA of the CDR3: TGTGCCACCAGTGACGAGTATTCAGATACGCAGTATTTT. Amino acids: CATSDEYSDTQYF.

This clone was observed a few times. The junction differs from germline at one of its ends, possibly a read error. This sequence joins TRBV5-1 and TRBJ1-1; unclear D gene. This CDR3 has 14 amino acids. The germline CDR1 and CDR2 sequences are SGHRS and YFSETQ. The CDR3 region has the DNA TGCGCCAGCACCTTGAGCGGAGGGAACACTGAAGCTTTCTTT. Translated: CASTLSGGNTEAFF.

This chain joins TRBV4-3 and TRBJ1-5; D gene uncertain. Trimming removed 0 bases at V and 4 bases at J, with 10 bases between. The CDR3 extends over 15 amino acids. Germline V lookup: CDR1 LGHNA, CDR2 YSLEER. CDR3 residues: CASSQDAGRNQPQHF. The CDR3 DNA sequence: TGCGCCAGCAGCCAAGATGCGGGCAGAAATCAGCCCCAGCATTTT.

The V call is TRBV7-6, the J call TRBJ2-1, with 8 bases identical to TRBD2. J gave up 5 bases and V 4 bases, and 7 bases lay outside the gene matches. Germline V CDR1 and CDR2: SGHVS, FNYEAQ. This CDR3 comprises 15 residues. The CDR3 is CASSSQVAGNNEQFF. The CDR3, as DNA: TGTGCCAGCAGCTCCCAGGTAGCGGGGAACAATGAGCAGTTCTTC.

The chain has TRBV7-3 and TRBJ1-2; weak D call: TRBD1 (5 bases). This CDR3 region has 15 residues. Germline V lookup: CDR1 SGHTA, CDR2 FQGTGA. V was trimmed by 0 bases and J by 2 bases, leaving 10 bases between them. The DNA of the CDR3 is TGTGCCAGCAGCTTAACGGGCCAGGGCAACTATGGCTACACCTTC. Its translation: CASSLTGQGNYGYTF.

The CDR3 nucleotides are TGTGCCAGTAGTACGACATTCCAGGGCGCGCCCCAGCATTTT. Translated: CASSTTFQGAPQHF. This sequence joins TRBV19 and TRBJ1-5; D perhaps matches TRBD1 (5 bases). The CDR3 covers 14 residues. Germline V gene data show CDR1 as LNHDA and CDR2 as SQIVND (reference sequence). Trimming took 4 bases from V and 9 from J, leaving 16 bases between them.